A single sample gave rise to the 32 T cell receptor beta chains below, sequenced in a study of T-cell reconstitution after alpha-beta-depleted transplantation in children. Unique molecular identifiers tagged the TCRbeta library. TCRdb re-called the PCR reads through MiXCR, storing one row per CDR3 protein. The sample lists some 550,000 distinct CDR3 sequences, about a sixth occurring once. The sample was PBMCs from the stem cell graft donor, taken from the stem cell graft. The receptors were sampled from a human donor who donated a stem cell graft to a child with acute lymphoblastic leukemia.

A word on this clonotype: A read error may account for a junction end that differs from germline. The chain uses TRBV11-2 and TRBJ2-1, with 12 bases fitting TRBD1. The germline gives CDR1 SGHAT, CDR2 FQNNGV. The CDR3 loop spans 16 amino acids. CDR3 loop: CASSLRGQGAYNEQFF. The CDR3, as DNA: TGTGCCAGCAGCTTGCGGGGACAGGGGGCCTATAATGAGCAGTTCTTC.

There are many counts of this clonotype. The chain couples TRBV20-1 to TRBJ1-3; 7 nucleotides align to TRBD1. The CDR3 totals 14 residues. J was trimmed by 4 bases and V by 1 base; bases with no gene match: 4. The germline gives CDR1 DFQATT, CDR2 SNEGSKA (reference sequence). The CDR3 DNA sequence: TGCAGTGCTAGAGCCGCGGGACAGGGAAACACCATATATTTT. The encoded protein is CSARAAGQGNTIYF.

This clonotype was seen only a few times. The genes are TRBV5-5 and TRBJ2-3; D possibly uses TRBD1 or TRBD2 (5 bases each). The CDR3 length is 13 residues. The germline V gene encodes CDR1 SGHKS and CDR2 YYEKEE (reference sequence). Trimming removed 2 bases from V and 9 bases from J, with 13 bases in between. The CDR3, as DNA: TGTGCCAGCAGCTTTAACGTGGGGGAGACGCAGTATTTT. It translates to CASSFNVGETQYF.

This clonotype was found once. This chain links TRBV30 with TRBJ2-7, with 9 bases that match TRBD1. The germline V gene has CDR1 GTSNPN and CDR2 SVGIG (reference sequence). With V trimmed by 3 bases and J by 4 bases, 10 bases remained unmatched. The CDR3 has 15 amino acids. DNA of the CDR3: TGTGCCTGGAGATTTACGGGACAGGGATTTTACGAGCAGTACTTC. This translates into CAWRFTGQGFYEQYF.

The table lists this clonotype with a few counts. The rearrangement joins TRBV27 to TRBJ2-7; 9 nucleotides align to TRBD2. This CDR3 region has 17 residues. Unmatched junction bases numbered 11, after V lost 5 bases and J lost 0 bases. Germline CDR1 and CDR2: MNHEY and SMNVEV (reference sequence). CDR3 coding DNA: TGTGCCAGCAGTCTCGGCATGACTAGCGGTAGCTCCTACGAGCAGTACTTC. Translating gives CASSLGMTSGSSYEQYF.

The chain uses TRBV28 and TRBJ2-1; D gene ambiguous. The CDR3 covers 16 residues. Germline assignment: CDR1 MDHEN and CDR2 SYDVKM. Deletions cut 5 bases from V and 0 bases from J, with 14 bases between. CDR3 region: CASSPLVFSSYNEQFF. The CDR3 bases are TGTGCCAGCAGTCCTCTGGTCTTTAGCTCCTACAATGAGCAGTTCTTC.

V is TRBV7-8 and J is TRBJ2-3, with 10 bases matching TRBD2. The CDR3 has 15 amino acids. Trimming cost V 8 bases and J 1 base; bases outside gene matches: 6. In germline, CDR1 is SGHVS, CDR2 FQNEAQ. DNA of the CDR3: TGTGCCAGCCTTTCCCTAGCGGGGGGCACAGATACGCAGTATTTT. Protein: CASLSLAGGTDTQYF.

The rearrangement joins TRBV11-2 to TRBJ2-2; 8 positions match TRBD1. Germline values: CDR1 SGHAT, CDR2 FQNNGV. The CDR3 sequence is 15 residues long. J gave up 0 bases and V 5 bases, and 2 bases lay outside the gene matches. DNA of the CDR3: TGTGCCAGCAGCCAGGACAGGGCGAACACCGGGGAGCTGTTTTTT. Its protein is CASSQDRANTGELFF.

This clonotype was seen a handful of times. The J gene is TRBJ2-2, the V gene TRBV4-1; TRBD2 matches at 8 bases. Germline assignment: CDR1 MGHRA and CDR2 YSYEKL. The CDR3 consists of 22 residues. J lost 1 base, V lost 2 bases, and 21 bases had no gene match. CDR3 coding DNA: TGCGCCAGCAGCCAACGAGGGCGCAAGAGTAGCGGGAAAAAGGAGAACACCGGGGAGCTGTTTTTT. The encoded protein is CASSQRGRKSSGKKENTGELFF.

This clonotype appeared a few times. This sequence joins TRBV5-6 and TRBJ2-7, with 8 bases fitting TRBD1. The germline V gene has CDR1 SGHDT and CDR2 YYEEEE. V was pared by 9 bases and J by 4 bases, with 9 bases of the junction left unmatched. The CDR3 has 13 residues. CDR3 bases: TGTGCCACCGGACAGGGAATGACATACGAGCAGTACTTC. This translates into CATGQGMTYEQYF. Full variable domain (remainder filled in from reference TRBV5-6 and TRBJ2-7): DAGVTQSPTHLIKTRGQQVTLRCSPKSGHDTVSWYQQALGQGPQFIFQYYEEEERQRGNFPDRFSGHQFPNYSSELNVNALLLGDSALYLCATGQGMTYEQYFGPGTRLTVT.

This clonotype was observed a handful of times. The chain has TRBV10-3 and TRBJ1-2, with a tentative D call TRBD1 (6 bases). Germline CDR1 reads ENHRY; CDR2 reads SYGVKD. Trimming pared 0 bases from V and 4 bases from J, leaving 6 bases between. The CDR3 runs 13 residues. The CDR3 DNA follows: TGTGCCATCAGTGAGTCGGACAGCTATGGCTACACCTTC. It encodes CAISESDSYGYTF.

Comment on this clonotype: No conserved phenylalanine or tryptophan ends this CDR3, so it is likely a read error. V and J are TRBV3-1 and TRBJ1-2; D call uncertain. V dropped 4 bases and J dropped 5 bases, with 14 bases sitting between them. CDR3 length: 14 residues. Germline loops: CDR1 LGHDT, CDR2 YNNKEL (reference sequence). The CDR3 reads CASSPSTLGYGYTL. As DNA, the CDR3 is TGTGCCAGCAGCCCCTCGACTCTCGGGTATGGCTACACCCTC.

The V call is TRBV7-8, the J call TRBJ1-5; D gene ambiguous. Germline V CDR1 and CDR2: SGHVS, FQNEAQ. Trimming took 1 base from V and 0 from J, leaving 10 bases between them. CDR3 length: 16 residues. CDR3 in amino acids: CASSLVSAPSNQPQHF. CDR3 sequence (DNA): TGTGCCAGCAGCTTAGTTTCCGCCCCTAGCAATCAGCCCCAGCATTTT.

The chain uses TRBV12-3 or TRBV12-4 and TRBJ2-3; 11 bases are shared with TRBD2. V gave up 6 bases and J gave up 6 bases; unmatched junction bases: 11. The CDR3 sequence is 16 residues long. The CDR3, as DNA: TGTGCCAGCAGCCCCTCACTAGCGGGAGCTGGGGATACGCAGTATTTT. It translates to CASSPSLAGAGDTQYF.

This clonotype was detected many times. V and J are TRBV10-1 and TRBJ2-7; weak D call: TRBD1 (6 bases). There are 13 residues in the CDR3. The V end lost 9 bases, the J end lost 6 bases, and 18 bases lay between the germline ends. The germline gives CDR1 WNHNN, CDR2 SYGVQD (reference sequence). CDR3 sequence (DNA): TGCGCCAGTAGTCGGGACATGGCAGGCGAGCAGTACTTC. This codes for CASSRDMAGEQYF.

This clonotype was seen more than once but under ten times. The chain couples TRBV5-1 to TRBJ2-1; 13 nucleotides align to TRBD2. The CDR3 totals 18 residues. V gave up 6 bases and J gave up 1 base; unmatched junction bases: 10. CDR1 and CDR2 from the germline V gene are SGHRS and YFSETQ. The CDR3 here is CASTYWTSGSLSYNEQFF. The CDR3, as DNA: TGCGCCAGCACCTACTGGACTAGCGGGAGTCTTTCCTACAATGAGCAGTTCTTC.

This clonotype has more than one count but fewer than ten. The V and J genes are TRBV29-1 and TRBJ2-7, with TRBD1 identical over 8 bases. The CDR3 is 11 amino acids. Germline trimming cut 3 bases from V and 11 bases from J; bases unmatched to any gene: 6. Germline V gives CDR1 SQVTM, CDR2 ANQGSEA. For the CDR3, the DNA is TGCAGCGTTGACCAGGGGGCTTTGGAGTACTTC. Encoded protein: CSVDQGALEYF.

This clonotype came up a few times. The V call is TRBV29-1, the J call TRBJ2-7; no clear D gene. The V end lost 8 bases, the J end lost 3 bases, and 11 bases lay between the germline ends. The CDR3 runs to 11 residues. CDR1 SQVTM and CDR2 ANQGSEA come from the germline V gene. The CDR3 sequence is CSIPIGYEQYF. The CDR3 DNA is TGCAGCATCCCAATCGGCTACGAGCAGTACTTC.

The genes are TRBV9 and TRBJ2-3, with D perhaps TRBD2 (6 bases). The V gene's germline CDR1 is SGDLS and CDR2 YYNGEE. The ends were cut back, 0 bases at V and 6 bases at J, with 20 bases in the middle. CDR3 length: 17 amino acids. The CDR3 protein is CASSVEGTGEGLDTQYF. DNA for the CDR3: TGTGCCAGCAGCGTAGAGGGAACGGGAGAGGGGCTGGATACGCAGTATTTT.

This clonotype was detected a few times. The rearrangement links TRBV2 to TRBJ1-2, with D possibly TRBD1 on 6 matching bases. In germline, CDR1 is SNHLY, CDR2 FYNNEI. This CDR3 is 13 amino acids long. Trimming left V 8 bases short and J 0 bases short, with 10 bases between. The CDR3 spells CASETGPNYGYTF. As DNA, the CDR3 is TGTGCCAGCGAGACAGGCCCTAACTATGGCTACACCTTC.

This clonotype has a handful of counts. The J gene is TRBJ2-7, the V gene TRBV7-8; TRBD1 matches at 10 bases. The V gene end was trimmed by 4 bases and the J gene end by 7 bases; junction bases not matched to a gene: 7. The CDR3 length is 14 residues. CDR1 is SGHVS, CDR2 FQNEAQ, per germline. This CDR3 is CASSSRQGAGEQYF. The CDR3 coding sequence is TGTGCCAGCAGCTCCCGACAGGGGGCGGGTGAGCAGTACTTC.

V usage is TRBV3-1 and J usage is TRBJ2-1; tentatively, D is TRBD2 (5 bases). CDR1 and CDR2 from the germline V gene are LGHDT and YNNKEL (reference sequence). With 11 bases removed from V and 7 bases from J, the gap between germline ends came to 12 bases. This CDR3 spans 11 amino acids. This CDR3 reads CASRVANEQFF. In nucleotides, the CDR3 is TGTGCCTCACGGGTAGCGAATGAGCAGTTCTTC.

The chain carries TRBV20-1 and TRBJ2-7; 7 nucleotides agree with TRBD1. The DNA matches TRBJ2-1 better at its end, which makes the J call doubtful. The CDR3 runs 15 residues. CDR1 is DFQATT and CDR2 is SNEGSKA in the germline V gene (reference sequence). The CDR3 DNA reads as TGCAGTGCTAGAGATTCCGGGACAGACTACAATGAGCAGTTCTTC. This translates into CSARDSGTDYNEQFF.

This clonotype appeared a few times. The V and J genes are TRBV20-1 and TRBJ1-2; D might be TRBD1 (6 bases). This CDR3 is built from 15 residues. The V gene's germline CDR1 is DFQATT and CDR2 SNEGSKA (reference sequence). V lost 2 bases, J lost 0 bases, and 13 bases lay in between. CDR3 in amino acids: CSARTRRGTNYGYTF. The CDR3 DNA sequence: TGCAGTGCTAGAACTCGGAGGGGGACTAACTATGGCTACACCTTC.

V gene TRBV6-2 or TRBV6-3 combines with J gene TRBJ2-1; 16 bases match TRBD2. This CDR3 is built from 18 residues. CDR1 is MNHEY, CDR2 SVGEGT, per germline. After removal of 8 bases from V and 6 bases from J, the junction contained 13 bases not matched to a gene. This chain's CDR3 is CASETSGLAGGSVNEQFF. DNA for the CDR3: TGTGCCAGCGAAACCTCGGGACTAGCGGGAGGGTCGGTCAATGAGCAGTTCTTC.

In its sample, this clonotype was seen once. The rearrangement uses TRBV18 and TRBJ1-2, with 7 bases identical to TRBD1. Trimming at V came to 0 bases and at J to 3 bases, leaving 7 bases not matched to a gene. Germline values: CDR1 KGHSH, CDR2 LQKENI. CDR3 length: 16 residues. CDR3 DNA: TGTGCCAGCTCACCACCGGGGAGGGGGCGCGACTATGGCTACACCTTC. Its protein product is CASSPPGRGRDYGYTF.

This clonotype appeared a few times. The chain joins TRBV5-6 to TRBJ2-3; D unresolved. Trimming took 4 bases from V and 1 from J, leaving 19 bases between them. Germline V CDR1 and CDR2: SGHDT, YYEEEE. This CDR3 region has 17 residues. The CDR3 spells CASSLVQRVTGTDTQYF. The CDR3 bases are TGTGCCAGCAGCCTCGTCCAGCGTGTTACGGGCACAGATACGCAGTATTTT.

The chain employs TRBV27 and TRBJ2-2, with 7 positions matching TRBD1. V lost 6 bases to trimming and J lost 6 bases; unmatched junction nucleotides: 4. Germline-derived CDR1 and CDR2 are MNHEY and SMNVEV (reference sequence). The CDR3 has 13 amino acids. The CDR3 nucleotides are TGTGCCAGCAGGTTACAGGGGTCCGGGGAGCTGTTTTTT. Its protein is CASRLQGSGELFF.

V and J are TRBV12-3 or TRBV12-4 and TRBJ1-2; maybe TRBD1 (6 bases). CDR3 length: 13 amino acids. The germline V and J ends were trimmed by 6 bases and 9 bases, with 17 bases remaining between them. The CDR3 DNA reads TGTGCCAGCAGCCAAGGGGGGCCTGGTAGCTACACCTTC. This gives the protein CASSQGGPGSYTF.

The chain links TRBV15 to TRBJ2-5, with D tentatively TRBD2 (6 bases). The V gene's germline CDR1 is LNHNV and CDR2 YYDKDF (reference sequence). CDR3 length equals 14 residues. Trimming took off 6 bases at V and 3 bases at J, with 14 bases between the two ends. CDR3 loop: CATRPLRREETQYF. The DNA of the CDR3 is TGTGCCACCAGACCCTTGAGGAGGGAAGAGACCCAGTACTTC. Full variable domain (missing parts from reference TRBV15 and TRBJ2-5): DAMVIQNPRYQVTQFGKPVTLSCSQTLNHNVMYWYQQKSSQAPKLLFHYYDKDFNNEADTPDNFQSRRPNTSFCFLDIRSPGLGDTAMYLCATRPLRREETQYFGPGTRLLVL.

The sample holds many counts of this clonotype. The V call is TRBV4-1, the J call TRBJ2-5, with D maybe TRBD2 (6 bases). Trimming cost V 0 bases and J 7 bases, with 12 bases left between them. This CDR3 comprises 14 residues. Germline CDR1 and CDR2: MGHRA and YSYEKL. The chain's CDR3 is CASSQDLGEVTQYF. The CDR3 nucleotides are TGCGCCAGCAGCCAAGATCTAGGGGAGGTGACCCAGTACTTC.

The J gene is TRBJ2-3, the V gene TRBV11-2, with a tentative D call TRBD2 (5 bases). V was cut by 0 bases and J by 2 bases, with 9 bases left in between. The CDR3 contains 15 residues. Germline V CDR1 and CDR2: SGHAT, FQNNGV. The CDR3 DNA is TGTGCCAGCAGCTTAGATGAGCGGCTCACAGATACGCAGTATTTT. Its translation is CASSLDERLTDTQYF.